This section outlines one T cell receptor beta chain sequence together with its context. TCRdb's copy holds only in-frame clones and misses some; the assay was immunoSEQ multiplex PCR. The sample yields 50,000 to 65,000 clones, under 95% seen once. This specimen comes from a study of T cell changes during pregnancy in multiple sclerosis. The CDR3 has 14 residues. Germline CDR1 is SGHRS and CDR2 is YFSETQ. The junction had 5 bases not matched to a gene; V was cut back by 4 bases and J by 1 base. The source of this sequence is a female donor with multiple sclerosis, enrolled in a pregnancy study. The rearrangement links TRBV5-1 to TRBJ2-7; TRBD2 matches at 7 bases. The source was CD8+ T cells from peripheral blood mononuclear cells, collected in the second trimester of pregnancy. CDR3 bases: TGCGCCAGCAGCCCCGATAGCGGGTCCTACGAGCAGTACTTC. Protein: CASSPDSGSYEQYF.